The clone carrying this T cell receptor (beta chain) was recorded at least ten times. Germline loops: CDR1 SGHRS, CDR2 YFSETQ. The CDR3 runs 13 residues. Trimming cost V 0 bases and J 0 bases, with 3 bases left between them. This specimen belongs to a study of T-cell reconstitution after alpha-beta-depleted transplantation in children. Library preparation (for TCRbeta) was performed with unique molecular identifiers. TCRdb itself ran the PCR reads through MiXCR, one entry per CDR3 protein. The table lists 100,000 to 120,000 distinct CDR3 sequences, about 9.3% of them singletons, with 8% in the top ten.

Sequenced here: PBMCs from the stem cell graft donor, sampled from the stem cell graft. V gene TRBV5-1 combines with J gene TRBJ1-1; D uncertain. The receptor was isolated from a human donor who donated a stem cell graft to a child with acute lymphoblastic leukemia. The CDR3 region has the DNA TGCGCCAGCAGCTTGGCAGTGAACACTGAAGCTTTCTTT. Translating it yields CASSLAVNTEAFF.